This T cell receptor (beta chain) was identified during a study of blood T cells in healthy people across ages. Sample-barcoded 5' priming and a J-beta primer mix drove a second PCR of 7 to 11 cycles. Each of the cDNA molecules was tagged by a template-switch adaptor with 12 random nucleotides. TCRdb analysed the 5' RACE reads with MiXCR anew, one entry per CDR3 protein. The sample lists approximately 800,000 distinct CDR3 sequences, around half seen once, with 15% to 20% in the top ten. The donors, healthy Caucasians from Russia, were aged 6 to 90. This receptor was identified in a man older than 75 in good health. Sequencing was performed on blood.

The chain's CDR3 is CASREGAVDEQFF. The CDR3 DNA sequence: TGTGCCAGCAGGGAGGGGGCAGTCGATGAGCAGTTCTTC. The V gene is TRBV25-1, the J gene TRBJ2-1, with TRBD1 as a possible D gene (7 bases). Trimming removed 6 bases from V and 8 bases from J, with 14 bases in between. CDR1 is MGHDK and CDR2 is SYGVNS in the germline V gene. The CDR3 runs 13 residues. The complete variable domain, with remaining parts taken from reference TRBV25-1 and TRBJ2-1, reads EADIYQTPRYLVIGTGKKITLECSQTMGHDKMYWYQQDPGMELHLIHYSYGVNSTEKGDLSSESTVSRIRTEHFPLTLESARPSHTSQYLCASREGAVDEQFFGPGTRLTVL.